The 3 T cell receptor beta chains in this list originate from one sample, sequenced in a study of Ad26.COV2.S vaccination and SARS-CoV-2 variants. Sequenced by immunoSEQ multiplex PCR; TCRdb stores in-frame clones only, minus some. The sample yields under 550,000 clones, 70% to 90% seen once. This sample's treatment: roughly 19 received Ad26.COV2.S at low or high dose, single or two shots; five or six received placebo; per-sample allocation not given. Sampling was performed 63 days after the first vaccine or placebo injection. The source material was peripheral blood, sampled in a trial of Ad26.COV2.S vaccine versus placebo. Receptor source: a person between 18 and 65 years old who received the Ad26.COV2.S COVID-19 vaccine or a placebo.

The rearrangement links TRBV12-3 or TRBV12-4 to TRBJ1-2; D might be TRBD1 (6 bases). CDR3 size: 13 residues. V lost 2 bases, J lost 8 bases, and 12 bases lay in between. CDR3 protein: CASSLRPGHGYTF. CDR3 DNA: TGTGCCAGCAGTTTACGACCGGGACACGGCTACACCTTC.

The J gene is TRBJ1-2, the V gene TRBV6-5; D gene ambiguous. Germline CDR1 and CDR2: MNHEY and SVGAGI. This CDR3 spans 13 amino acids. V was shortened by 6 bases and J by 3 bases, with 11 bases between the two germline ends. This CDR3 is CASRDRDYYGYTF. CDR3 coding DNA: TGTGCCAGCAGGGATAGGGATTACTATGGCTACACCTTC.

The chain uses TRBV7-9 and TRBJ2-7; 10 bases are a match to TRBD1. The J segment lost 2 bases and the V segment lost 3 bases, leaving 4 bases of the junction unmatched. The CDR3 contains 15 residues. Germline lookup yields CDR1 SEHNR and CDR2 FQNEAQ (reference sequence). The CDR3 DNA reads TGTGCCAGCAGCTTGGGACAGGGGATTGCCTACGAGCAGTACTTC. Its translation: CASSLGQGIAYEQYF.